A selection of T cell receptor beta chains follows, all from one sample in a study of blood T cells in healthy people across ages. A single record per CDR3 protein comes from TCRdb applying MiXCR to the 5' RACE reads. In the table there are about 580,000 distinct CDR3 sequences, under 55% of which are singletons. What was sequenced was blood. The receptors come from a man at least 80 years old in good health. Each CDR3 is given with its conserved first and last residue. The D gene is left open where the match is weak. Size values are once, few and many counts, or a class for expanded clones, and some rows have none.

>.|TRBV5-1|TRBJ2-1|.
CASSLVPGAYNEQFF
TGCGCCAGCAGCTTGGTTCCGGGAGCTTACAATGAGCAGTTCTTC
>few|TRBV7-2|TRBJ2-5|.
CASSLRGAGRFQETQYF
TGTGCCAGCAGCCTACGCGGGGCGGGACGCTTTCAAGAGACCCAGTACTTC
>.|TRBV7-2|TRBJ1-1|.
CASSLNGLYSEAFF
TGTGCCAGCAGCTTAAATGGGTTATATTCTGAAGCTTTCTTT
>.|TRBV6-2/TRBV6-3|TRBJ2-7|.
CASSYWALDYEQYF
TGTGCCAGCAGTTACTGGGCTCTAGACTACGAGCAGTACTTC
>once|TRBV2|TRBJ2-5|.
CASSGEQETQYF
TGTGCCAGCAGTGGGGAGCAAGAGACCCAGTACTTC
>.|TRBV5-1|TRBJ1-1|.
CASRVAQGPEAFF
TGCGCCAGCAGGGTGGCCCAGGGTCCCGAAGCTTTCTTT
>many|TRBV6-6|TRBJ2-5|.
CASRTEETQYF
TGTGCCAGCAGAACAGAAGAGACCCAGTACTTC
>.|TRBV11-2|TRBJ2-2|.
CASSLYRGIARELFF
TGTGCCAGCAGCCTTTACCGGGGAATCGCCCGGGAGCTGTTTTTT
>few|TRBV4-3|TRBJ1-5|.
CASSQDSASQQPQHF
TGCGCCAGCAGCCAAGATTCGGCCTCACAGCAGCCCCAGCATTTT
>.|TRBV29-1|TRBJ2-7|TRBD2
CSARTSGDYEQYF
TGCAGCGCCCGTACCAGCGGGGACTACGAGCAGTACTTC
>.|TRBV12-5|TRBJ1-1|.
CASGLGVNTEAFF
TGTGCTAGTGGTTTGGGTGTGAACACTGAAGCTTTCTTT
>.|TRBV20-1|TRBJ1-1|.
CSGRQPATEAFF
TGCAGTGGGAGACAGCCAGCCACTGAAGCTTTCTTT
>.|TRBV18|TRBJ2-7|.
CASSPPSKVDEQYF
TGTGCCAGCTCACCACCCAGCAAGGTGGACGAGCAGTACTTC
>.|TRBV20-1|TRBJ2-2|.
CSARPQANTGELFF
TGCAGTGCTAGGCCTCAGGCGAACACCGGGGAGCTGTTTTTT
>.|TRBV20-1|TRBJ2-7|TRBD1
CSARTGGVYEQYF
TGCAGTGCGCGGACAGGGGGCGTTTACGAGCAGTACTTC
>.|TRBV12-3/TRBV12-4|TRBJ1-5|.
CASSLGRRSNQPQHF
TGTGCCAGCAGTTTAGGGCGGCGGAGCAATCAGCCCCAGCATTTT
>.|TRBV6-2/TRBV6-3|TRBJ1-5|TRBD1
CASSTRTGNQPQHF
TGTGCCAGCAGTACCCGGACAGGGAATCAGCCCCAGCATTTT
>few|TRBV29-1|TRBJ2-7|TRBD1
CSVGQTSLSEQYF
TGCAGCGTGGGACAGACCTCCTTATCCGAGCAGTACTTC
>.|TRBV7-9|TRBJ1-4|.
CASSSWTSVMEKLFF
TGTGCCAGCAGCTCCTGGACCTCGGTCATGGAAAAACTGTTTTTT
>.|TRBV6-2/TRBV6-3|TRBJ2-5|TRBD1
CASSVLDRGETQYF
TGTGCCAGCAGTGTCTTGGACAGGGGAGAGACCCAGTACTTC
>.|TRBV4-1|TRBJ2-5|.
CASSLEQGTEETQYF
TGCGCCAGCAGCCTAGAACAGGGAACAGAAGAGACCCAGTACTTC
>.|TRBV29-1|TRBJ1-1|TRBD1
CSVENQGDGNTEAFF
TGCAGCGTTGAAAATCAGGGGGACGGGAACACTGAAGCTTTCTTT
>few|TRBV5-1|TRBJ1-4|TRBD1
CASSGTVTGEKLFF
TGCGCCAGCAGCGGCACCGTGACAGGGGAAAAACTGTTTTTT
>.|TRBV7-2|TRBJ1-2|.
CASSQGELNYGYTF
TGTGCCAGCAGCCAAGGGGAGCTCAACTATGGCTACACCTTC
>once|TRBV7-2|TRBJ2-3|TRBD1
CASSLQLGQGISEYF
TGTGCCAGCAGCTTACAATTGGGACAGGGGATTTCGGAGTATTTT
>.|TRBV28|TRBJ2-7|.
CASSPGVSYGQYF
TGTGCCAGCAGCCCAGGAGTCTCCTACGGGCAGTACTTC
>.|TRBV20-1|TRBJ1-1|.
CSARDVQQNTEAFF
TGCAGTGCTAGAGATGTACAGCAGAACACTGAAGCTTTCTTT
>few|TRBV28|TRBJ1-2|.
CASSLATGINYGYTF
TGTGCCAGCAGTTTGGCCACAGGGATTAACTATGGCTACACCTTC
>.|TRBV10-3|TRBJ1-2|.
CAISGGDYGYTF
TGTGCCATCAGTGGGGGGGACTATGGCTACACCTTC
>.|TRBV11-1|TRBJ2-1|.
CASSLQDVAEQFF
TGTGCCAGCAGCTTACAAGATGTAGCTGAGCAGTTCTTC
>many|TRBV5-1|TRBJ2-5|.
CASSLNGGKETQYF
TGCGCCAGCAGCTTGAACGGAGGGAAAGAGACCCAGTACTTC
>few|TRBV29-1|TRBJ2-1|.
CSVDRVSYNEQFF
TGCAGCGTTGATAGGGTTTCCTACAATGAGCAGTTCTTC
>.|TRBV11-2|TRBJ2-5|TRBD2
CASSSAPAGVVETQYF
TGTGCCAGCAGCTCCGCTCCAGCGGGAGTGGTAGAGACCCAGTACTTC
>few|TRBV20-1|TRBJ2-1|.
CSALIPHNYNEQFF
TGCAGTGCCTTGATACCCCATAACTACAATGAGCAGTTCTTC
>few|TRBV29-1|TRBJ2-5|.
CSVALGAYETQYF
TGCAGCGTCGCTTTGGGGGCATACGAGACCCAGTACTTC
>few|TRBV25-1|TRBJ2-1|TRBD2
CASSISGSSYNEQFF
TGTGCCAGCTCCATTAGCGGGAGCTCCTACAATGAGCAGTTCTTC
>.|TRBV20-1|TRBJ2-5|.
CSAPPSAHQETQYF
TGCAGTGCCCCCCCTAGCGCGCACCAAGAGACCCAGTACTTC
>.|TRBV7-2|TRBJ2-1|TRBD2
CASSRSGGAGGLGEQFF
TGTGCCAGCAGCCGTTCCGGGGGAGCGGGGGGACTCGGTGAGCAGTTCTTC
>.|TRBV7-9|TRBJ1-1|.
CASSTSRGTNTEAFF
TGTGCCAGCAGCACAAGTAGGGGAACGAACACTGAAGCTTTCTTT
>.|TRBV7-8|TRBJ2-7|.
CASSLAQISYEQYF
TGTGCCAGCAGCTTAGCCCAAATCTCCTACGAGCAGTACTTC